This T cell receptor (beta chain) was profiled in a study of PD-L1 blockade in urothelial cancer. In this sample, this clone turned up a few times. Profiled with immunoSEQ multiplex PCR; TCRdb holds only in-frame clones, not every one. This sample has tens of thousands of clones, with around 85% found just once. Time point of the sample: pretreatment peripheral blood. Germline V lookup: CDR1 SGHVS, CDR2 FQNEAQ. Trimming took 1 base from V and 10 from J; bases not matched to a gene: 7. The CDR3 consists of 15 residues. This TCR was sampled from a man between 60 and 75 years old with urothelial cancer. The input for sequencing was PBMCs, taken around atezolizumab (anti-PD-L1) treatment. This rearrangement joins TRBV7-8 to TRBJ2-1; 10 bases match TRBD2. In DNA, the CDR3 is TGTGCCAGCAGCTTAGGGGCTAGCGGGAGCGTGGAGCAGTTCTTC. Protein product: CASSLGASGSVEQFF.